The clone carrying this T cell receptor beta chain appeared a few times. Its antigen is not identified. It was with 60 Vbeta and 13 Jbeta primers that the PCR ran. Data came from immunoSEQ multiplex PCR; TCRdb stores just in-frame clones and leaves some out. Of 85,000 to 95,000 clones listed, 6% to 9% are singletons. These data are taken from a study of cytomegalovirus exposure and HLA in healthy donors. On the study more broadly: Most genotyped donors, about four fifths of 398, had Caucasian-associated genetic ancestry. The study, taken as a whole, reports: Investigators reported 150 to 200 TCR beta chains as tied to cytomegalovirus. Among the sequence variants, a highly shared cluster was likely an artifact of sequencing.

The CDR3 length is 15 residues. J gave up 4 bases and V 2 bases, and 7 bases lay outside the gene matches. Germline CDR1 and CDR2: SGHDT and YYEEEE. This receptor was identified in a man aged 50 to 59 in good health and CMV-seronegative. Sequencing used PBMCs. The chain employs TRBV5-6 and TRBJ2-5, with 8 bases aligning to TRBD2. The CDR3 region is CASSFPRGVRETQYF. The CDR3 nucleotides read TGTGCCAGCAGCTTTCCGCGGGGGGTAAGAGAGACCCAGTACTTC.